The 26 T cell receptor beta chains in this list originate from one sample, sequenced in a study of identical twins. MiXCR, applied by TCRdb to the 5' RACE reads, yields one record per CDR3 protein. The repertoire holds approximately 1.8 million distinct CDR3 sequences, with roughly a third as singletons. Sequencing was performed on cord blood. Source of these receptors: a newborn girl in good health.

The chain combines TRBV24-1 with TRBJ2-1, with 11 bases that match TRBD2. V shed 2 bases and J 4 bases; nucleotides not matched to a gene: 0. The CDR3 loop spans 15 amino acids. The germline CDR1 and CDR2 sequences are KGHDR and SFDVKD. CDR3: CATSDSSGGYNEQFF. The CDR3 region has the DNA TGTGCCACCAGTGATTCTAGCGGGGGGTACAATGAGCAGTTCTTC.

In its sample, this clonotype was seen a few times. V gene TRBV7-2 combines with J gene TRBJ2-3; D remains ambiguous. In germline, CDR1 is SGHTA, CDR2 FQGNSA. Trimming took off 2 bases at V and 2 bases at J, with 11 bases between the two ends. The CDR3 is 15 residues long. The chain's CDR3 is CASSLWALTTDTQYF. The DNA of the CDR3 is TGTGCCAGCAGCTTATGGGCCTTAACCACAGATACGCAGTATTTT.

This clonotype was seen more than once but under ten times. The J gene is TRBJ1-6, the V gene TRBV5-5; no definite D call. Trimming left V 4 bases short and J 3 bases short, with 14 bases between. CDR1 is SGHKS and CDR2 is YYEKEE in the germline V gene (reference sequence). This CDR3 contains 16 residues. In DNA form, the CDR3 reads TGTGCCAGCAGCCGATACGGCGGGAACTATAATTCACCCCTCCACTTT. Its translation: CASSRYGGNYNSPLHF.

This clonotype was seen a handful of times. A read error may be the cause here, since a much bigger clone is one base away. The chain joins TRBV20-1 to TRBJ1-1, with D tentatively TRBD1 (5 bases). Germline lookup yields CDR1 DFQATT and CDR2 SNEGSKA (reference sequence). The CDR3 is 13 amino acids. Trimming removed 1 base from V and 1 base from J, with 7 bases in between. The DNA of the CDR3 is TGCAGTGCTAGAGGGACAAGGAACACTGAAGCTTTCTTT. It encodes CSARGTRNTEAFF.

This clonotype was seen a handful of times. The rearrangement links TRBV6-1 to TRBJ1-1; possibly TRBD1 for D (6 bases). Germline CDR1 reads MNHNS; CDR2 reads SASEGT. CDR3 length: 14 residues. V lost 4 bases to trimming and J lost 0 bases, with 9 bases between them. The CDR3 nucleotides are TGTGCCAGCAGTGGACAGGTTTTGAACACTGAAGCTTTCTTT. Protein sequence: CASSGQVLNTEAFF.

This chain links TRBV5-5 with TRBJ1-5; weak D call: TRBD1 (5 bases). This CDR3 contains 14 residues. V lost 3 bases and J 2 bases, leaving 9 bases between the germline ends. Germline V lookup: CDR1 SGHKS, CDR2 YYEKEE (reference sequence). CDR3: CASSWTWGNQPQHF. DNA of the CDR3: TGTGCCAGCAGCTGGACATGGGGCAATCAGCCCCAGCATTTT.

This clonotype has more than one count but fewer than ten. V gene TRBV12-3 or TRBV12-4 combines with J gene TRBJ1-5; D gene unclear. CDR3 length equals 15 residues. Trimming took 1 base from V and 7 from J, leaving 14 bases between them. CDR3 coding DNA: TGTGCCAGCAGTTTAGGTTCGGGGTCTCCACAGCCCCAGCATTTT. It translates to CASSLGSGSPQPQHF.

The rearrangement uses TRBV6-1 and TRBJ1-2; D is ambiguous. This CDR3 spans 14 amino acids. Germline loops: CDR1 MNHNS, CDR2 SASEGT. Trimming removed 2 bases at V and 0 bases at J, with 7 bases between. The CDR3 loop reads CASSETPTNYGYTF. CDR3 coding DNA: TGTGCCAGCAGTGAAACCCCAACTAACTATGGCTACACCTTC.

About this clonotype itself: A read error is possible here, since a much larger clone lies one base away. The chain has TRBV28 and TRBJ1-6; 7 nucleotides align to TRBD1. Looked up from germline, CDR1 is MDHEN and CDR2 is SYDVKM. The CDR3 totals 14 residues. CDR3 sequence (DNA): TGTGCCAGCAGTTTATCAGGGGGTAATTCACCCCTCCCCTTT. Its protein product is CASSLSGGNSPLPF. Supplemented by reference TRBV28 and TRBJ1-6, the full variable domain reads DVKVTQSSRYLVKRTGEKVFLECVQDMDHENMFWYRQDPGLGLRLIYFSYDVKMKEKGDIPEGYSVSREKKERFSLILESASTNQTSMYLCASSLSGGNSPLPFGNGTRLTVT.

This clonotype was detected only a few times. This rearrangement joins TRBV5-1 to TRBJ1-2; D is possibly TRBD1 (5 bases). The ends were cut back, 0 bases at V and 4 bases at J, with 13 bases in the middle. Germline V gene lookup returns CDR1 SGHRS and CDR2 YFSETQ. The CDR3 consists of 15 residues. The CDR3 DNA follows: TGCGCCAGCAGCTTGGGAACCCGGGACGGCTATGGCTACACCTTC. Its translation: CASSLGTRDGYGYTF. The complete variable domain, with remaining parts taken from reference TRBV5-1 and TRBJ1-2, reads KAGVTQTPRYLIKTRGQQVTLSCSPISGHRSVSWYQQTPGQGLQFLFEYFSETQRNKGNFPGRFSGRQFSNSRSEMNVSTLELGDSALYLCASSLGTRDGYGYTFGSGTRLTVV.

The chain employs TRBV9 and TRBJ2-3, with 7 bases aligning to TRBD2. The ends lost 3 bases at V and 3 bases at J; junction bases unmatched: 10. The CDR3 is 16 residues long. Germline CDR1 SGDLS, CDR2 YYNGEE. The CDR3 DNA sequence: TGTGCCAGCAGCGGTCGGGACTACCTAGTGACAGATACGCAGTATTTT. It translates to CASSGRDYLVTDTQYF.

V usage is TRBV20-1 and J usage is TRBJ2-1; TRBD1 matches 10 bases. V trimming: 3 bases; J trimming: 9 bases; junction bases outside the gene matches: 5. This CDR3 has 13 amino acids. CDR1 is DFQATT and CDR2 is SNEGSKA in the germline V gene (reference sequence). CDR3 sequence reads: CSARRQGAGEQFF. The CDR3 nucleotides are TGCAGTGCTAGGAGACAGGGGGCAGGTGAGCAGTTCTTC.

The chain joins TRBV29-1 to TRBJ1-1, with D maybe TRBD1 (5 bases). Trimming cost V 6 bases and J 11 bases, with 19 bases left between them. The V gene's germline CDR1 is SQVTM and CDR2 ANQGSEA. CDR3 length: 12 amino acids. The CDR3 nucleotides are TGCAGCGTACAGGCAGGGTCTAGGTTGGCTTTCTTT. This gives the protein CSVQAGSRLAFF.

This clonotype was found a few times. This sequence joins TRBV5-1 and TRBJ2-3, with TRBD2 matching 10 bases. This CDR3 contains 14 residues. The germline gives CDR1 SGHRS, CDR2 YFSETQ. J lost 9 bases, V lost 2 bases, and 6 bases had no gene match. CDR3: CASSLESGGATQYF. CDR3 coding DNA: TGCGCCAGCAGCTTAGAAAGCGGGGGGGCAACGCAGTATTTT.

This clonotype was seen only a few times. The chain carries TRBV7-8 and TRBJ2-7, with TRBD1 matching over 8 bases. Germline lookup yields CDR1 SGHVS and CDR2 FQNEAQ. The V segment lost 5 bases and the J segment 4 bases; nucleotides outside the gene matches: 13. The CDR3 is 16 amino acids. As DNA, the CDR3 is TGTGCCAGCAGCCCACGGCGGACAGGGCCTACTTACGAGCAGTACTTC. Translation: CASSPRRTGPTYEQYF.

A few counts support this clonotype. The V and J genes are TRBV20-1 and TRBJ2-7; 8 bases match TRBD1. The V segment lost 1 base and the J segment 3 bases; nucleotides outside the gene matches: 8. The germline V gene has CDR1 DFQATT and CDR2 SNEGSKA (reference sequence). CDR3 length equals 15 residues. The CDR3 protein is CSARVGQGRGYEQYF. The DNA for the CDR3 is TGCAGTGCTAGAGTAGGACAGGGTCGGGGCTACGAGCAGTACTTC.

A few counts support this clonotype. This chain joins TRBV27 and TRBJ1-2; 9 bases line up with TRBD1. The V gene's germline CDR1 is MNHEY and CDR2 SMNVEV (reference sequence). The junction had 6 bases not matched to a gene; V was cut back by 3 bases and J by 4 bases. The length of the CDR3 is 15 residues. This chain's CDR3 is CASSFGTGISYGYTF. The CDR3, as DNA: TGTGCCAGCAGTTTCGGGACAGGGATCTCCTATGGCTACACCTTC.

Comment on this clonotype: Mismatch with germline at one junction end may stem from a read error. V gene TRBV6-2 or TRBV6-3 combines with J gene TRBJ2-5, with D maybe TRBD2 (5 bases). This CDR3 is built from 12 residues. The germline V gene encodes CDR1 MNHEY and CDR2 SVGEGT. In nucleotides, the CDR3 is TGTGCCAGCAGTTACTTTGGGGAGACCCGGTACTTC. Translation gives CASSYFGETRYF.

V and J are TRBV6-5 and TRBJ1-1; 9 bases are shared with TRBD1. The CDR3 has 16 amino acids. The germline gives CDR1 MNHEY, CDR2 SVGAGI. J lost 4 bases, V lost 4 bases, and 10 bases had no gene match. CDR3 residues: CASSLGGTGWGTEAFF. The DNA for the CDR3 is TGTGCCAGCAGTTTGGGAGGGACAGGGTGGGGCACTGAAGCTTTCTTT.

V gene TRBV28 combines with J gene TRBJ2-7, with D hard to call. CDR1 MDHEN and CDR2 SYDVKM come from the germline V gene. The germline V and J ends were trimmed by 3 bases and 6 bases, with 9 bases remaining between them. The CDR3 consists of 12 residues. CDR3 in amino acids: CASSFLWPEQYF. The CDR3 nucleotides read TGTGCCAGCAGTTTCCTTTGGCCCGAGCAGTACTTC. Variable domain in full (rest from reference TRBV28 and TRBJ2-7): DVKVTQSSRYLVKRTGEKVFLECVQDMDHENMFWYRQDPGLGLRLIYFSYDVKMKEKGDIPEGYSVSREKKERFSLILESASTNQTSMYLCASSFLWPEQYFGPGTRLTVT.

This chain connects TRBV20-1 to TRBJ2-1; D may be TRBD2 (6 bases). CDR1 and CDR2 from the germline V gene are DFQATT and SNEGSKA (reference sequence). The ends were cut back, 7 bases at V and 8 bases at J, with 24 bases in the middle. The CDR3 extends over 15 amino acids. The CDR3 coding sequence is TGCAGTGTGTATTGGGCGGGGTTACAGAGGGATGAGCAGTTCTTC. Protein sequence: CSVYWAGLQRDEQFF.

This clonotype was counted a few times. This chain joins TRBV7-9 and TRBJ1-5; the D is unclear. V lost 2 bases and J 3 bases, leaving 8 bases between the germline ends. This CDR3 spans 14 amino acids. Germline V gene lookup returns CDR1 SEHNR and CDR2 FQNEAQ (reference sequence). CDR3 protein: CASSLNVNNQPQHF. The CDR3 DNA reads TGTGCCAGCAGCTTAAATGTTAACAATCAGCCCCAGCATTTT.

The chain is built from TRBV7-2 and TRBJ2-5; D is perhaps TRBD2 (5 bases). The germline CDR1 and CDR2 sequences are SGHTA and FQGNSA. The CDR3 spans 18 residues. V lost 0 bases to trimming and J lost 2 bases, with 19 bases between them. CDR3 in DNA: TGTGCCAGCAGCTTAGCCTCATGGACTCTGGAGTGGCAAGAGACCCAGTACTTC. This codes for CASSLASWTLEWQETQYF.

This clonotype has only a few counts. The V and J genes are TRBV7-9 and TRBJ2-7, with TRBD2 as a possible D gene (6 bases). This CDR3 is 15 amino acids long. The ends were cut back, 5 bases at V and 3 bases at J, with 17 bases in the middle. Germline CDR1 reads SEHNR; CDR2 reads FQNEAQ (reference sequence). CDR3 region: CASSQRGREFYEQYF. The CDR3 region has the DNA TGTGCCAGCAGCCAACGGGGACGGGAGTTCTACGAGCAGTACTTC.

The chain combines TRBV3-1 with TRBJ2-1; D is undetermined. The DNA end favors TRBJ2-7, so the J call may be wrong. Germline V lookup: CDR1 LGHDT, CDR2 YNNKEL (reference sequence). The CDR3 length is 17 residues. The CDR3 region is CASSQAEGLSSYNEQYF. The CDR3 DNA reads as TGTGCCAGCAGCCAGGCTGAAGGCTTGAGCTCCTACAATGAGCAGTACTTC.

About this clonotype itself: One junction end disagrees with the germline gene, perhaps due to a read error. The chain combines TRBV4-2 with TRBJ2-3; 10 nucleotides match TRBD2. This CDR3 has 16 amino acids. CDR1 is LGHNA and CDR2 is YNFKEQ in the germline V gene. The DNA for the CDR3 is TGTGCCAACAGCTACGGACTAGCGGAAACTACAGATACGCAGTATTTT. Translated, it gives CANSYGLAETTDTQYF.